These 8 T cell receptor beta chains share one sample of origin, sequenced in a study of T cell repertoires in MIS-A myocarditis. Generated by immunoSEQ multiplex PCR, the TCRdb table keeps only in-frame clones and is missing some. The table records about 6,600 clones, 78% of them present only once. Sequencing was performed on right inferior lung lobe tissue obtained at autopsy. The receptor set was obtained from a man aged 18 to 29 with fulminant myocarditis from multisystem inflammatory syndrome in adults (MIS-A) after COVID-19.

V gene TRBV7-2 combines with J gene TRBJ1-2; D gene ambiguous. This CDR3 spans 13 amino acids. V dropped 5 bases and J dropped 4 bases, with 11 bases sitting between them. In germline, CDR1 is SGHTA, CDR2 FQGNSA. CDR3: CASSLAATYGYTF. CDR3 DNA: TGTGCCAGCAGCCTCGCGGCCACCTATGGCTACACCTTC.

The chain combines TRBV5-1 with TRBJ1-1, with D maybe TRBD1 (5 bases). V lost 3 bases, J lost 5 bases, and 11 bases lay in between. The germline CDR1 and CDR2 sequences are SGHRS and YFSETQ. CDR3 length: 13 residues. CDR3 region: CASSSGEGTEAFF. CDR3 in DNA: TGCGCCAGCAGCTCCGGGGAGGGGACTGAAGCTTTCTTT.

V is TRBV11-2 and J is TRBJ1-1; 8 positions match TRBD1. The J segment lost 5 bases and the V segment lost 8 bases, leaving 7 bases of the junction unmatched. The CDR3 runs to 13 residues. Germline-derived CDR1 and CDR2 are SGHAT and FQNNGV. CDR3 sequence: CASGQTGGTEAFF. CDR3 DNA sequence: TGTGCCAGCGGTCAAACAGGGGGAACTGAAGCTTTCTTT.

The chain carries TRBV20-1 and TRBJ2-7; maybe TRBD2 (5 bases). V was cut by 6 bases and J by 7 bases, with 13 bases left in between. Germline CDR1 DFQATT, CDR2 SNEGSKA (reference sequence). The CDR3 loop spans 11 amino acids. The CDR3 loop is CSARRAWEQYF. The CDR3 bases are TGCAGTGCCCGGCGGGCATGGGAGCAGTACTTC.

As regards this clone: One end of the junction varies from germline; a read error may be responsible. This chain uses TRBV7-3 with TRBJ2-3; D possibly corresponds to TRBD2 (7 bases). The CDR3 sequence is 16 residues long. Germline values: CDR1 SGHTA, CDR2 FQGTGA. CDR3 residues: CASNLMGGGLTDTQYF. The DNA for the CDR3 is TGTGCCAGCAACTTAATGGGCGGGGGCCTCACAGATACGCAGTATTTT.

The genes are TRBV24-1 and TRBJ2-7; tentatively, D is TRBD2 (6 bases). V was trimmed by 9 bases and J by 3 bases, leaving 20 bases between them. Germline V gene data show CDR1 as KGHDR and CDR2 as SFDVKD. This CDR3 has 15 amino acids. CDR3 sequence: CATPQPPGVNYEQYF. The CDR3 DNA follows: TGTGCCACCCCGCAGCCCCCGGGAGTAAACTACGAGCAGTACTTC.

DNA of the CDR3: TGTGCCAGTAGTCGGGAGCGGGCAAACTACGAGCAGTACTTC. This encodes CASSRERANYEQYF. This chain uses TRBV19 with TRBJ2-7; D may be TRBD2 (6 bases). The ends were cut back, 5 bases at V and 3 bases at J, with 14 bases in the middle. Germline V gives CDR1 LNHDA, CDR2 SQIVND (reference sequence). There are 14 residues in the CDR3.

CDR3 sequence (DNA): TGTGCCAGCCTTCCCCGAGGCTACGAGCAGTACTTC. This translates into CASLPRGYEQYF. This chain uses TRBV5-8 with TRBJ2-7; D uncertain. The V gene's germline CDR1 is SGHTS and CDR2 YDEGEE. The CDR3 totals 12 residues. Trimming cost V 7 bases and J 3 bases, with 11 bases left between them.